The source of this T cell receptor (beta chain) is a study of CD8 T cells in ankylosing spondylitis. Findings and caveats of the study: Clones that were linked to disease were CD8+ and were relatively rare in peripheral blood. According to the report, clones linked to the disease were significantly enriched in matched synovial fluid samples taken from ankylosing spondylitis patients. Blood of patients with ankylosing spondylitis appeared to be characterized by a TCR beta motif of several highly homologous variants. Some of these motif variants have turned up before, in reports on reactive arthritis synovial fluid and blood.

This clonotype turned up a few times. The antigen is not known. Using quantitative 5'-RACE with molecular barcodes, the authors made TCR beta libraries. TCRdb recomputed calls from the 5' RACE reads with MiXCR, one row per CDR3 protein. The sample has 470,000 or so distinct CDR3 sequences; roughly a quarter are singletons. Germline CDR1 LNHDA, CDR2 SQIVND (reference sequence). Trimming shortened V by 8 bases and J by 8 bases, and 13 bases separated the two germline ends. The CDR3 sequence is 12 residues long. Source material: blood, either unsorted or a sorted T cell fraction (not recorded which). The rearrangement links TRBV19 to TRBJ1-5; TRBD1 is a possible D gene (6 bases). The TCR comes from a male donor with ankylosing spondylitis. The CDR3 sequence is CASEGGSEPQHF. CDR3 coding DNA: TGTGCCAGTGAGGGGGGGTCGGAGCCCCAGCATTTT.